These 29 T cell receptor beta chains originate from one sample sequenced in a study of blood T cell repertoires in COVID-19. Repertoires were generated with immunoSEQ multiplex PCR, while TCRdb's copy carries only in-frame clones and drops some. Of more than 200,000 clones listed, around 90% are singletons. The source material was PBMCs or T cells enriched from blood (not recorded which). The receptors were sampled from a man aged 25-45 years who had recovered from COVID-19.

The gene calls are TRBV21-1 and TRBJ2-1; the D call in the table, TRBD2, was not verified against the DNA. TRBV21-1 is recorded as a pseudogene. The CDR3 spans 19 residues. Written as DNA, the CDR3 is TGTGCCAGCAGCAACCCTCGGCTCGTTGGCAGACGACTCTACAATGAGCAGTTCTTC. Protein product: CASSNPRLVGRRLYNEQFF.

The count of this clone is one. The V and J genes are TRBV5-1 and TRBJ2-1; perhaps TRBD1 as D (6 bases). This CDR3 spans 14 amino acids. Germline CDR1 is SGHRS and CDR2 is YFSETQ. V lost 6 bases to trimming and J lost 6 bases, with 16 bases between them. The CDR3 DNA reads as TGCGCCAGCACCCCGTTCTCGACAGGCAATGAGCAGTTCTTC. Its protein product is CASTPFSTGNEQFF.

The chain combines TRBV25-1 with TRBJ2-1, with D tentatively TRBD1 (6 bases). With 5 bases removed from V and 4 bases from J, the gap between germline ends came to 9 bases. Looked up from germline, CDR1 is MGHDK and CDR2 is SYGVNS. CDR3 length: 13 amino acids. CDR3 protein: CASSHRVYNEQFF. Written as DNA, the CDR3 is TGTGCCAGCAGTCACAGGGTGTACAATGAGCAGTTCTTC.

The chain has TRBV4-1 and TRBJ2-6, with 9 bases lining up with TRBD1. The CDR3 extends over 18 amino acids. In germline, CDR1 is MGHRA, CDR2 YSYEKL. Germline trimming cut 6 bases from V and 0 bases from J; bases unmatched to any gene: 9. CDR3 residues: CASRPGTGRNSGANVLTF. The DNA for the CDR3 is TGCGCCAGCAGACCTGGGACAGGGAGGAACTCTGGGGCCAACGTCCTGACTTTC.

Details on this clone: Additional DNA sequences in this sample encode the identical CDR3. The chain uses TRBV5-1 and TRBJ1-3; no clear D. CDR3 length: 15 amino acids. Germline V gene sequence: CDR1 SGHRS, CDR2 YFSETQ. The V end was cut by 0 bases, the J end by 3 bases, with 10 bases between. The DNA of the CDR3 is TGCGCCAGCAGCTTGGGTGCGGGTAGTGGAAACACCATATATTTT. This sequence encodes CASSLGAGSGNTIYF.

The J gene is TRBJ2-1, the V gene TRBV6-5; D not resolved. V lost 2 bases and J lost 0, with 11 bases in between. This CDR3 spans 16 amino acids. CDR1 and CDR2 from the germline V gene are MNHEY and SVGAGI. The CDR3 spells CASSYTRLSSYNEQFF. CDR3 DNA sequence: TGTGCCAGCAGTTACACCAGACTGAGCTCCTACAATGAGCAGTTCTTC.

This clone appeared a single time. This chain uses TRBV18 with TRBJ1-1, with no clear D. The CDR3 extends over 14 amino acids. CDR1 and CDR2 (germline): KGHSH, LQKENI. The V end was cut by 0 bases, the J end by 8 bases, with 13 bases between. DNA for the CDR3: TGTGCCAGCTCACCACCGGCCACCCGAATCGAAGCTTTCTTT. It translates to CASSPPATRIEAFF.

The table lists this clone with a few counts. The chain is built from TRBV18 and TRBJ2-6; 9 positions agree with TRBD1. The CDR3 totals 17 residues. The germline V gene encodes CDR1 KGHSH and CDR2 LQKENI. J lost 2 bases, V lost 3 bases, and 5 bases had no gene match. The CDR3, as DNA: TGTGCCAGCTCACCCACGACAGGGGGTGCTGGGGCCAACGTCCTGACTTTC. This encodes CASSPTTGGAGANVLTF.

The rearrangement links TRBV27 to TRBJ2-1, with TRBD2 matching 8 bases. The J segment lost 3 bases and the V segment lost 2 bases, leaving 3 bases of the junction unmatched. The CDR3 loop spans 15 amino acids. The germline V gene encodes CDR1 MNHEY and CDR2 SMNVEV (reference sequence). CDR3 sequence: CASSLRAGGYNEQFF. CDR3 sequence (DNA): TGTGCCAGCAGTTTAAGGGCGGGAGGCTACAATGAGCAGTTCTTC.

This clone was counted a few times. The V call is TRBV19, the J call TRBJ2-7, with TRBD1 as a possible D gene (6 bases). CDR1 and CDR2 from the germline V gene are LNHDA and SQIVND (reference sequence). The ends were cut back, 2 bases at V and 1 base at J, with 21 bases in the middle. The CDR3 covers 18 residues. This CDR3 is CASSISPSTGFISYEQYF. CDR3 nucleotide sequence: TGTGCCAGTAGTATAAGTCCATCGACAGGCTTTATATCCTACGAGCAGTACTTC. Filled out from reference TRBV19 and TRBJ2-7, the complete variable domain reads DGGITQSPKYLFRKEGQNVTLSCEQNLNHDAMYWYRQDPGQGLRLIYYSQIVNDFQKGDIAEGYSVSREKKESFPLTVTSAQKNPTAFYLCASSISPSTGFISYEQYFGPGTRLTVT.

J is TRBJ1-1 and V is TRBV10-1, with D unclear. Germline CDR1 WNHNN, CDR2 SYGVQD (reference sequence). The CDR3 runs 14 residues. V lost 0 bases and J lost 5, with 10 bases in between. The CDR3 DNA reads TGCGCCAGCAGTGAGTCGTCGCGGATTACTGAAGCTTTCTTT. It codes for CASSESSRITEAFF.

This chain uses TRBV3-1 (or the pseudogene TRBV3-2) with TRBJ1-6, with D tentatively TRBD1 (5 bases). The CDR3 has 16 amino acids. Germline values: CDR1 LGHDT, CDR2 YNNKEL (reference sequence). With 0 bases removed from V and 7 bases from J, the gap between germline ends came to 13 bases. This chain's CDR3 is CASSQDWGVGNSPLHF. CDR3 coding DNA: TGTGCCAGCAGCCAAGATTGGGGGGTGGGCAATTCACCCCTCCACTTT.

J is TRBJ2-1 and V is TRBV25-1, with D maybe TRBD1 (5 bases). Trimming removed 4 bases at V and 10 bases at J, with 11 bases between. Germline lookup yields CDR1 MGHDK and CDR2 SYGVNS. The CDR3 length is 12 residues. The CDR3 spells CASSGAGIEQFF. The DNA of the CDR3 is TGTGCCAGCAGTGGAGCAGGGATAGAGCAGTTCTTC.

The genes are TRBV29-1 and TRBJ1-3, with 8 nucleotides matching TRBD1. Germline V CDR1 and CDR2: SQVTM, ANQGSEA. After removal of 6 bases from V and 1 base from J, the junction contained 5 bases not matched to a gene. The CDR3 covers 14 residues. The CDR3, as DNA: TGCAGCGTCGACAGGGGTCGGTCTGGAAACACCATATATTTT. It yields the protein CSVDRGRSGNTIYF.

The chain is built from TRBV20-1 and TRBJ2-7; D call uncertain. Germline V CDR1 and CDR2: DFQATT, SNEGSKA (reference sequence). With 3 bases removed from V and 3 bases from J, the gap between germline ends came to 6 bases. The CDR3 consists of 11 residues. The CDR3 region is CSASPNYEQYF. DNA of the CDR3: TGCAGTGCTAGCCCTAACTACGAGCAGTACTTC.

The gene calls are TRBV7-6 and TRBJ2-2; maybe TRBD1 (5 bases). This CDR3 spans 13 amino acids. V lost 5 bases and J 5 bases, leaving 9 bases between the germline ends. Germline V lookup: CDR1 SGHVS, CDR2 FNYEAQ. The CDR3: CASSPRETGELFF. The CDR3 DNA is TGTGCCAGCAGCCCCAGGGAAACCGGGGAGCTGTTTTTT.

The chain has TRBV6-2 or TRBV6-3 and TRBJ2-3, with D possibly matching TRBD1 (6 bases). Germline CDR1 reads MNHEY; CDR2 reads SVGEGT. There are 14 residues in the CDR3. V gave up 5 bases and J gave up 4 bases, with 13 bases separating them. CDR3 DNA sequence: TGTGCCAGCAGTCTGACAGGAGCACCAGATACGCAGTATTTT. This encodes CASSLTGAPDTQYF.

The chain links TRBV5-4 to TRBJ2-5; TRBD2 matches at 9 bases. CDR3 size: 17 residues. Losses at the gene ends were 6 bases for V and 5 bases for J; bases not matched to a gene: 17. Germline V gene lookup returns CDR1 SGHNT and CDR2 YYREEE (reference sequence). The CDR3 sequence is CASNEGTSSNSPETQYF. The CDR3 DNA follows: TGTGCCAGCAACGAAGGGACTAGCTCCAATTCCCCGGAGACCCAGTACTTC.

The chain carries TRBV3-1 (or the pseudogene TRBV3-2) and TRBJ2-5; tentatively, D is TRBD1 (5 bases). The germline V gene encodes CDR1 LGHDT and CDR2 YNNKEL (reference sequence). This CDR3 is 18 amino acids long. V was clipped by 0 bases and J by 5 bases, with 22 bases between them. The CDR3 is CASSQDWERGRSWETQYF. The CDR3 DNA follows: TGTGCCAGCAGCCAAGATTGGGAAAGGGGCAGATCCTGGGAGACCCAGTACTTC.

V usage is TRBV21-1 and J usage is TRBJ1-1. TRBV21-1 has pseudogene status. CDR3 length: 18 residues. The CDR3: CASTVTAQVRQGSTEAFF. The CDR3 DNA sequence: TGTGCCAGTACGGTGACCGCTCAGGTACGGCAAGGGAGCACTGAAGCTTTCTTT.

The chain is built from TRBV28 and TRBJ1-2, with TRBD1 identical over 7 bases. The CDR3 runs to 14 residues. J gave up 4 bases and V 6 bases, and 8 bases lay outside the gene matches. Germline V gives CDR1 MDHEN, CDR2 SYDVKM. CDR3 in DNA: TGTGCCAGCAGGACCGGGACAGAGGGCTATGGCTACACCTTC. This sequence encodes CASRTGTEGYGYTF.

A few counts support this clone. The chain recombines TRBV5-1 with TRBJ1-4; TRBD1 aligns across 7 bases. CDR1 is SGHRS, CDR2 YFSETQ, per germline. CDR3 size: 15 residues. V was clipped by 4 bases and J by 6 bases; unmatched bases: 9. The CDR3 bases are TGCGCCAGCAGCCCAGGGACAGCCAGGGATGAAAAACTGTTTTTT. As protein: CASSPGTARDEKLFF. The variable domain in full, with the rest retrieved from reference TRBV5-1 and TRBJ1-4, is KAGVTQTPRYLIKTRGQQVTLSCSPISGHRSVSWYQQTPGQGLQFLFEYFSETQRNKGNFPGRFSGRQFSNSRSEMNVSTLELGDSALYLCASSPGTARDEKLFFGSGTQLSVL.

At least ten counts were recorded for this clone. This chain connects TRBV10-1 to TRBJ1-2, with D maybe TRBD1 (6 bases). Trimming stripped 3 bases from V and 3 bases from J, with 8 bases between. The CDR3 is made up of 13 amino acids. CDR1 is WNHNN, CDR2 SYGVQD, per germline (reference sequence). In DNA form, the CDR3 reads TGCGCCAGCAGTGACCCAGGGGACTATGGCTACACCTTC. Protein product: CASSDPGDYGYTF.

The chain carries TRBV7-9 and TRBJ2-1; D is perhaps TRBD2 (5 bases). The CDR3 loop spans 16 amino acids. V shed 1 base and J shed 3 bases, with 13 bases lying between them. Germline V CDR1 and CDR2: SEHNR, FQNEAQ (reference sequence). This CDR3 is CASSLGSSRRYNEQFF. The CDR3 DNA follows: TGTGCCAGCAGCTTAGGGTCTAGCAGACGCTACAATGAGCAGTTCTTC.

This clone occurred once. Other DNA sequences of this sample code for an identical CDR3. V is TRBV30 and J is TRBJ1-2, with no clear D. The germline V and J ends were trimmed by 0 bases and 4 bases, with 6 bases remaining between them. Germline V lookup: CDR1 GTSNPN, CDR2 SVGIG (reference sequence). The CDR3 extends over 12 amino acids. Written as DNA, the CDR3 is TGTGCCTGGAGTGTAGGAGGCTATGGCTACACCTTC. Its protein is CAWSVGGYGYTF.

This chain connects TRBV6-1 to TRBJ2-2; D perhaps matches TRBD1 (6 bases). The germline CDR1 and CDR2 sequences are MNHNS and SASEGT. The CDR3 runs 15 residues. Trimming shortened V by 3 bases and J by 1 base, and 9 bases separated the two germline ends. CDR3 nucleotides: TGTGCCAGCAGTGACAGAGGGGGGAACACCGGGGAGCTGTTTTTT. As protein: CASSDRGGNTGELFF.

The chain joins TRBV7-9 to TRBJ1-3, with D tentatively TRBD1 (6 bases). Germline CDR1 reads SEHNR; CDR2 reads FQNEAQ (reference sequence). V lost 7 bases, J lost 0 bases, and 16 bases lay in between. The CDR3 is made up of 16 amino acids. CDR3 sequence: CASTGGGLLSGNTIYF. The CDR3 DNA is TGTGCCAGCACCGGGGGGGGCTTGCTCTCTGGAAACACCATATATTTT. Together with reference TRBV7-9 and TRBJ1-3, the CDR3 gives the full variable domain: DTGVSQNPRHKITKRGQNVTFRCDPISEHNRLYWYRQTLGQGPEFLTYFQNEAQLEKSRLLSDRFSAERPKGSFSTLEIQRTEQGDSAMYLCASTGGGLLSGNTIYFGEGSWLTVV.

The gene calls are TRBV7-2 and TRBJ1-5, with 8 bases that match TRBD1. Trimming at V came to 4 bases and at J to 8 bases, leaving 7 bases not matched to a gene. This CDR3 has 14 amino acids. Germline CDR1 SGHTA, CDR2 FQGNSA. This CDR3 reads CASSSQGGLEPQHF. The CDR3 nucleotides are TGTGCCAGCAGCTCACAGGGGGGGTTGGAGCCCCAGCATTTT.

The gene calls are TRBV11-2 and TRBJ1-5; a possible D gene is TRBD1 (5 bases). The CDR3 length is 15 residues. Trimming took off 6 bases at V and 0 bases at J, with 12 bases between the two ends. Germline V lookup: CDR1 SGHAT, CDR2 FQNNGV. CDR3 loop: CASRAGPFSNQPQHF. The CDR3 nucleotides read TGTGCCAGCAGGGCAGGGCCTTTTAGCAATCAGCCCCAGCATTTT.